The source of this TCR beta chain is a study of CD8 T cells in ankylosing spondylitis. Study-level results: Disease-linked clones were found to be CD8+ and relatively rare in peripheral blood. Matched ankylosing spondylitis synovial fluid reportedly showed significant enrichment of disease-linked clones. Certain motif variants had earlier been reported in reactive arthritis synovial fluid and blood. Ankylosing spondylitis blood seemed to carry a telltale TCR beta motif made of under 10 highly homologous variants.

Remarks on this clonotype: As yet, its antigen is unknown.

Molecular-barcoded quantitative 5'-RACE produced these TCR beta libraries. TCRdb independently ran MiXCR on the 5' RACE reads; one entry per CDR3 protein. The table shows fewer than 450,000 distinct CDR3 sequences, with approximately 17% occurring only once. This CDR3 contains 13 residues. V was shortened by 6 bases and J by 7 bases, with 13 bases between the two germline ends. The germline CDR1 and CDR2 sequences are DFQATT and SNEGSKA (reference sequence). Sample: blood, either unsorted or a sorted T cell fraction (not recorded which). The sequence was obtained from a male donor with ankylosing spondylitis. The chain recombines TRBV20-1 with TRBJ1-6; no clear D. The CDR3 spells CSAPRGKNSPLHF. CDR3 coding DNA: TGCAGTGCCCCCCGCGGGAAAAATTCACCCCTCCACTTT.